One and the same sample provided the 2 T cell receptor beta chains below, sequenced in a study of preoperative IRX-2 immunotherapy in early breast cancer. Treatment specified: preoperative locoregional IRX-2 cytokine immunotherapy. The table came from immunoSEQ multiplex PCR; TCRdb's copy has only in-frame clones and leaves some out. The sample contains approximately 100,000 clones, roughly 85% of which appear only once. The source was tumor tissue, collected after IRX-2 immunotherapy. These receptors came from a human donor with breast cancer.

The genes are TRBV7-1 and TRBJ2-3; 7 bases map to TRBD2. TRBV7-1 is labeled an ORF, and its function is uncertain. CDR3 size: 18 residues. Losses at the gene ends were 4 bases for V and 2 bases for J; bases not matched to a gene: 15. The CDR3 reads CASSYQEGLADTTDTQYF. CDR3 sequence (DNA): TGTGCCAGCAGCTACCAAGAGGGGCTAGCGGATACCACAGATACGCAGTATTTT.

The chain carries TRBV29-1 and TRBJ1-1, with D possibly matching TRBD1 (6 bases). Looked up from germline, CDR1 is SQVTM and CDR2 is ANQGSEA. This CDR3 has 12 residues. V was pared by 4 bases and J by 3 bases, with 9 bases between. The CDR3 DNA is TGCAGCGTTGTCTCAGGGGACACTGAAGCTTTCTTT. Translation gives CSVVSGDTEAFF.